This TCR beta chain came from a study of T cell changes during pregnancy in multiple sclerosis (dated by TCRdb to between 2019 and 2020). For the wider study: In women with multiple sclerosis, the researchers looked at how the T cell repertoire shifted as pregnancy progressed.

Details on this clone: Its cognate antigen has yet to be identified. No much larger clone is present one base from it, and per-base qualities are unavailable.

Library method: the immunoSEQ multiplex PCR assay. Here the immuneACCESS table is served through TCRdb, limited to in-frame sequences with V and J called. Missing clones are a known gap in these copies; in checked studies unresolved V genes cover under half, and the rest lacks a known reason. In this sample the table shows 50,000 or so clones, 93% of which occur a single time. 1.5% to 2% of the sample is taken by the ten largest. The germline V gene (reference sequence) specifies LNHDA as CDR1 and SQIVND as CDR2. The CDR3 measures 14 amino acids from cysteine to phenylalanine. Left in the record is the CDR3 DNA by itself, 42 bases read in frame from the first base. Germline trimming amounts to 8 bases on V and 0 bases on J, with 7 as the count of junction bases outside the gene matches.

The sequencing used peripheral blood, collected in the second trimester of pregnancy. The source of this sequence is a female donor with multiple sclerosis, enrolled in a pregnancy study. The rearrangement joined TRBV19 to TRBJ2-7; 7 of the junction bases match TRBD1. Read as DNA, the sequence is TGTGCCAGTCACCCCGGGACAGACTCCTACGAGCAGTACTTC. This gives the protein CASHPGTDSYEQYF.